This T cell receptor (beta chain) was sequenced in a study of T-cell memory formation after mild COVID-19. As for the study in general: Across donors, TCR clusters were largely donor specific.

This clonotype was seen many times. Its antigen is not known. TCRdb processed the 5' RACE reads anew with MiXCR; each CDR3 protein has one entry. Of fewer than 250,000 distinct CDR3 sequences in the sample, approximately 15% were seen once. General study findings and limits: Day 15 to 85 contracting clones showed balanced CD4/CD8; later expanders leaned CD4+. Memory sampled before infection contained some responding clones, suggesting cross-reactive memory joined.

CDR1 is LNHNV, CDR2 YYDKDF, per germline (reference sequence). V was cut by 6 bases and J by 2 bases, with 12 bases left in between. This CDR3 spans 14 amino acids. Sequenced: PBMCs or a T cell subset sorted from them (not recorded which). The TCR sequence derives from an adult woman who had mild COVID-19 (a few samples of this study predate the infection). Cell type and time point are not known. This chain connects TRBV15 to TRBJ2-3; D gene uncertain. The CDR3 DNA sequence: TGTGCCACCAGGAAAGGCGGATTCACAGATACGCAGTATTTT. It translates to CATRKGGFTDTQYF.